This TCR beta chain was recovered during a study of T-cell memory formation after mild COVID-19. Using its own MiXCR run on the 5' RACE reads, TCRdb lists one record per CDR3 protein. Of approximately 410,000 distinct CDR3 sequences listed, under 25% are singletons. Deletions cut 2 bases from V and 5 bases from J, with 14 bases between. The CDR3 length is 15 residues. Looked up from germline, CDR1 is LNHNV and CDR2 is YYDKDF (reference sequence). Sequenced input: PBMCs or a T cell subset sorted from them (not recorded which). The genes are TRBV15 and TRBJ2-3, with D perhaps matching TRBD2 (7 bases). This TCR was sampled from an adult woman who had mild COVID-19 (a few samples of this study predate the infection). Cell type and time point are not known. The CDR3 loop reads CATSRTAGAGDTQYF. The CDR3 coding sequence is TGTGCCACCAGCAGAACTGCGGGGGCCGGAGATACGCAGTATTTT.